This T cell receptor beta chain was obtained from a study of T cell repertoires in cytomegalovirus infection. Trimming took off 5 bases at V and 6 bases at J, with 2 bases between the two ends. Looked up from germline, CDR1 is PRHDT and CDR2 is FYEKMQ (reference sequence). CDR3 length: 11 residues. TCRdb used MiXCR to reprocess the reads, holding one entry per CDR3 protein. This sample yields under 200,000 distinct CDR3 sequences, of which 8.5% to 10% are seen a single time; about 5% belongs to the top ten. This clonotype was counted at least ten times. The sequencing sample was made of PBMCs. The chain joins TRBV13 to TRBJ1-6; no firm D call. This TCR was sampled from a human donor in good health (CMV status not recorded). Some clones in this sample may be carry-over from other donors' samples. Written as DNA, the CDR3 is TGTGCCAGCAGCCGTAATTCACCCCTCCACTTT. It codes for CASSRNSPLHF.